This TCR beta chain comes out of a study of blood T cells in healthy people across ages. General study points: Expanded clonotype shifts may have been confounded, as the donors had an unknown CMV status. Both higher diversity and more naive CD4+ cells marked long-lived donors when set against aged donors.

Alongside a J-beta primer mix, a sample-barcoded 5' primer served in a second PCR lasting roughly 6 to 11 cycles. Each cDNA was tagged by a template-switch adaptor containing 12 random nucleotides. TCRdb reprocessed the 5' RACE reads via MiXCR and lists one record per CDR3 protein. Of around 1,700,000 distinct CDR3 sequences in the sample, roughly 30% were seen once. The donors, healthy Caucasians from Russia, were aged roughly 6 to 90. As regards this clonotype: The target antigen is unknown. Since a much larger clone is just one base distant, this may be a read error.

V trimming: 1 base; J trimming: 8 bases; junction bases outside the gene matches: 8. From germline, CDR1 is MGHRA and CDR2 YSYEKL. The CDR3 extends over 16 amino acids. The rearrangement joins TRBV4-1 to TRBJ2-4; 10 bases agree with TRBD1. This sequence was found in a woman aged 25 to 45 in good health. Material for sequencing was blood. The CDR3 nucleotides read TGCGCCAGCAGCCAAGTGGGGACAGGGGCTTGGGACATTCAGTACTTC. It codes for CASSQVGTGAWDIQYF.